The entry below describes one TCR beta chain. The data were obtained in a study of identical twins. A universal primer binding site was introduced by template switching. The final cDNA contained unique molecular identifiers. TCRdb reprocessed the 5' RACE reads with MiXCR, giving one entry per CDR3 protein. Among 200,000 or so distinct CDR3 sequences, 6.5% to 8.5% were seen once, and the ten largest hold approximately 2%. The V and J ends lost 2 bases and 2 bases respectively, with 13 bases between them. The CDR3 totals 15 residues. Germline V lookup: CDR1 SGHTA, CDR2 FQGNSA. The same sample was also used in a study of yellow fever vaccine responses in identical twins. That work contributes: Twins' T cell vaccine responses reportedly looked partly convergent, partly personalized.

The chain employs TRBV7-2 and TRBJ2-7; the D is unclear. This receptor was obtained from a woman aged 18-35 years in good health. What was sequenced was memory (CD45RO+) T cells sorted from blood. CDR3 sequence reads: CASSLRSEFAYEQYF. As DNA, the CDR3 is TGTGCCAGCAGCTTACGGTCCGAGTTCGCCTACGAGCAGTACTTC.